The next 21 T cell receptor beta chains were all read from a single sample in a study of blood T cell repertoires in COVID-19. Clones were read by immunoSEQ multiplex PCR, and TCRdb kept only the in-frame ones, dropping some. This table holds 150,000 to 200,000 clones, over 80% found once. Material for sequencing was PBMCs or T cells enriched from blood (not recorded which). These receptors originate from an older man who had been exposed to COVID-19.

A few counts support this clone. CDR3 bases: TGTGCCAGCAGTTACACGGTCGGGGCAGGGGGCAACGGCTACACCTTC. As protein: CASSYTVGAGGNGYTF. The chain links TRBV6-5 to TRBJ1-2; 8 positions agree with TRBD1. Germline-derived CDR1 and CDR2 are MNHEY and SVGAGI. V lost 2 bases to trimming and J lost 8 bases; unmatched junction nucleotides: 13. This CDR3 spans 16 amino acids.

The chain is built from TRBV12-3 or TRBV12-4 and TRBJ1-4, with D unclear. There are 13 residues in the CDR3. V dropped 6 bases and J dropped 8 bases, with 13 bases sitting between them. CDR3 amino acids: CASSGEEGEKLFF. The DNA for the CDR3 is TGTGCCAGCAGCGGGGAGGAAGGGGAAAAACTGTTTTTT.

In this sample, this clone turned up once. The chain has TRBV5-4 and TRBJ1-1; D gene unclear. The CDR3 consists of 11 residues. Germline-derived CDR1 and CDR2 are SGHNT and YYREEE (reference sequence). Between the trimmed V and J ends, which lost 4 bases and 5 bases, there was a span of 6 bases. The CDR3 DNA is TGTGCCAGCAGCCTAGGTACTGAAGCTTTCTTT. Translation: CASSLGTEAFF.

This chain connects TRBV7-8 to TRBJ1-2; D is ambiguous. Germline V CDR1 and CDR2: SGHVS, FQNEAQ. V shed 5 bases and J shed 5 bases, with 6 bases lying between them. The CDR3 contains 11 residues. This chain's CDR3 is CASSREYGYTF. In DNA, the CDR3 is TGTGCCAGCAGCCGGGAGTATGGCTACACCTTC.

This clone was recorded only once. The J gene is TRBJ1-5, the V gene TRBV5-1; D is unclear. The V gene lost 1 base and the J gene lost 9 bases, with 11 bases spanning the gap. Germline V lookup: CDR1 SGHRS, CDR2 YFSETQ. There are 13 residues in the CDR3. The CDR3: CASSLTTSGPQHF. The CDR3 DNA sequence: TGCGCCAGCAGCTTGACGACGTCGGGGCCCCAGCATTTT.

There are a few counts of this clone. This chain connects TRBV18 to TRBJ2-2; 13 bases match TRBD2. This CDR3 comprises 17 residues. Germline CDR1 and CDR2: KGHSH and LQKENI. V dropped 6 bases and J dropped 0; count of bases not matched to a gene: 4. For the CDR3, the DNA is TGTGCCAGCTCGCGGACTAGCGGGGGAACGAACACCGGGGAGCTGTTTTTT. Protein product: CASSRTSGGTNTGELFF.

The J gene is TRBJ1-5, the V gene TRBV6-2 or TRBV6-3; 10 nucleotides agree with TRBD1. The CDR3 spans 17 residues. Per germline, CDR1 MNHEY and CDR2 SVGEGT. V was clipped by 5 bases and J by 1 base; unmatched bases: 8. CDR3 region: CASSVSGTGVSNQPQHF. CDR3 nucleotide sequence: TGTGCCAGCAGTGTATCCGGGACAGGGGTGAGCAATCAGCCCCAGCATTTT.

In its sample, this clone was seen once. The chain recombines TRBV19 with TRBJ1-6; D perhaps matches TRBD1 (5 bases). The V end lost 5 bases, the J end lost 8 bases, and 10 bases lay between the germline ends. CDR1 is LNHDA and CDR2 is SQIVND in the germline V gene (reference sequence). This CDR3 contains 13 residues. As DNA, the CDR3 is TGTGCCAGTAGTGACAGCTGGGATTCACCCCTCCACTTT. Amino acids: CASSDSWDSPLHF.

The rearrangement joins TRBV4-3 to TRBJ2-7, with a weak D call TRBD2 (6 bases). The CDR3 runs 14 residues. The ends were cut back, 0 bases at V and 7 bases at J, with 13 bases in the middle. Per the germline V gene, CDR1 is LGHNA and CDR2 is YSLEER. The CDR3 bases are TGCGCCAGCAGCCAAGACTTGGGGCGGGAAGAGCAGTACTTC. Encoded protein: CASSQDLGREEQYF.

The V and J genes are TRBV19 and TRBJ2-6; a weak D match, TRBD2 (6 bases). The germline gives CDR1 LNHDA, CDR2 SQIVND (reference sequence). The CDR3 sequence is 15 residues long. V was pared by 8 bases and J by 0 bases, with 11 bases between. CDR3: CASSGGASGANVLTF. The CDR3 DNA reads TGTGCCAGTTCGGGCGGGGCCTCTGGGGCCAACGTCCTGACTTTC.

This clone was seen once. V is TRBV6-4 and J is TRBJ2-1, with 8 bases fitting TRBD2. Germline values: CDR1 MRHNA, CDR2 SNTAGT. V was clipped by 2 bases and J by 9 bases; unmatched bases: 6. This CDR3 has 14 residues. The CDR3 spells CASSDGTRNGEQFF. The CDR3 nucleotides are TGTGCCAGCAGTGACGGGACTAGGAACGGTGAGCAGTTCTTC.

The gene calls are TRBV4-1 and TRBJ1-2; 9 positions match TRBD1. Germline assignment: CDR1 MGHRA and CDR2 YSYEKL. V shed 0 bases and J 12 bases; nucleotides not matched to a gene: 8. CDR3 length equals 14 residues. The CDR3 sequence is CASSQEQGQGEDTF. The CDR3 bases are TGCGCCAGCAGCCAAGAACAGGGACAGGGAGAAGACACCTTC.

V gene TRBV4-3 combines with J gene TRBJ2-7; 7 bases are a match to TRBD1. The germline CDR1 and CDR2 sequences are LGHNA and YSLEER. The CDR3 covers 19 residues. Trimming removed 1 base from V and 0 bases from J; junction bases left unmatched: 15. In DNA form, the CDR3 reads TGCGCCAGCAGCCAAGGCGATGGCAGACAGGGTTGGATCTCCTACGAGCAGTACTTC. As protein: CASSQGDGRQGWISYEQYF.

The rearrangement uses TRBV5-1 and TRBJ1-2; 8 nucleotides line up with TRBD1. In germline, CDR1 is SGHRS, CDR2 YFSETQ. The CDR3 length is 14 residues. The ends lost 7 bases at V and 4 bases at J; junction bases unmatched: 9. The CDR3 loop is CASGTGTGGYGYTF. CDR3 in DNA: TGCGCCAGCGGGACGGGGACAGGTGGCTATGGCTACACCTTC.

The chain couples TRBV5-1 to TRBJ2-5, with 7 positions matching TRBD2. The CDR3 is 15 amino acids. V shed 4 bases, J shed 7 bases, and the junction held 13 bases outside the gene matches. Per germline, CDR1 SGHRS and CDR2 YFSETQ. The chain's CDR3 is CASSPFLAGEGTQYF. The CDR3 nucleotides are TGCGCCAGCAGCCCCTTTCTAGCCGGGGAGGGGACCCAGTACTTC.

In its sample, this clone was seen once. The chain couples TRBV3-1 (or the pseudogene TRBV3-2) to TRBJ2-7; D is possibly TRBD1 (6 bases). Per germline, CDR1 LGHDT and CDR2 YNNKEL (reference sequence). The CDR3 is 13 amino acids. Deletions cut 5 bases from V and 6 bases from J, with 14 bases between. The CDR3 here is CASSKLDRSEQYF. The CDR3 bases are TGTGCCAGCAGCAAACTCGACAGGAGCGAGCAGTACTTC.

The rearrangement links TRBV7-2 to TRBJ1-5, with 11 nucleotides matching TRBD1. Germline loops: CDR1 SGHTA, CDR2 FQGNSA. V shed 5 bases, J shed 7 bases, and the junction held 7 bases outside the gene matches. This CDR3 has 15 residues. In nucleotides, the CDR3 is TGTGCCAGCAGCCCGGGACAGGGGGGGAGCCAGCCCCAGCATTTT. Translated: CASSPGQGGSQPQHF.

The chain combines TRBV29-1 with TRBJ2-7; 7 bases line up with TRBD1. Germline V lookup: CDR1 SQVTM, CDR2 ANQGSEA. With V trimmed by 5 bases and J by 2 bases, 9 bases remained unmatched. This CDR3 has 14 residues. CDR3 in amino acids: CSVFGTALTYEQYF. The CDR3 DNA is TGCAGCGTTTTTGGGACAGCATTAACCTACGAGCAGTACTTC.

J is TRBJ1-1 and V is TRBV6-5; TRBD1 matches at 9 bases. Germline lookup yields CDR1 MNHEY and CDR2 SVGAGI. The CDR3 extends over 15 amino acids. Losses at the gene ends were 5 bases for V and 0 bases for J; bases not matched to a gene: 4. In nucleotides, the CDR3 is TGTGCCAGCAGTCCCCGGACAGGGGTGAACACTGAAGCTTTCTTT. Translating gives CASSPRTGVNTEAFF.

This chain connects TRBV19 to TRBJ1-1; 8 positions agree with TRBD1. V was clipped by 4 bases and J by 1 base; unmatched bases: 8. CDR3 size: 16 residues. Germline loops: CDR1 LNHDA, CDR2 SQIVND (reference sequence). CDR3 residues: CASSKQGATSNTEAFF. CDR3 coding DNA: TGTGCCAGTAGTAAGCAGGGGGCCACGTCGAACACTGAAGCTTTCTTT.

This chain connects TRBV6-5 to TRBJ1-5; 7 nucleotides line up with TRBD1. The J segment lost 5 bases and the V segment lost 7 bases, leaving 5 bases of the junction unmatched. This CDR3 spans 13 amino acids. Germline CDR1 and CDR2: MNHEY and SVGAGI. The CDR3 reads CASTEGAHQPQHF. The CDR3 bases are TGTGCCAGCACCGAGGGGGCCCATCAGCCCCAGCATTTT.